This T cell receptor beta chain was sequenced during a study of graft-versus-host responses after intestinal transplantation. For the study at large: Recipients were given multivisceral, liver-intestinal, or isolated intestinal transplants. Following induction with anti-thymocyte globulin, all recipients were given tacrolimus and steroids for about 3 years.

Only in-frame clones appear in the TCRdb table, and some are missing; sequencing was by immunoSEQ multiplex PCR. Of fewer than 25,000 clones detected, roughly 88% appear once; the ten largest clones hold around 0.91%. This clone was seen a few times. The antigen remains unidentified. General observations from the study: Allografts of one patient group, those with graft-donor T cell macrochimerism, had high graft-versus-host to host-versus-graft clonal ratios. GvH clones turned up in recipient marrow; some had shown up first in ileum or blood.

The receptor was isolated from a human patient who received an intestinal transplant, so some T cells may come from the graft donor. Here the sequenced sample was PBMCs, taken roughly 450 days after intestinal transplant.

The CDR3 protein is CASSIDGGAGELFF. The CDR3 bases are TGTGCCAGTAGTATAGACGGGGGGGCCGGGGAGCTGTTTTTT. The chain has TRBV19 and TRBJ2-2, with 8 bases aligning to TRBD2. With V trimmed by 0 bases and J by 6 bases, 0 bases remained unmatched. CDR3 length: 14 amino acids. The V gene's germline CDR1 is LNHDA and CDR2 SQIVND (reference sequence).